Listed here is a single TCR beta chain. Its antigen is still unknown. This sample is part of a study of T cell responses to AZD1222 COVID-19 vaccine. Only in-frame clones appear in the TCRdb table, and some are missing; sequencing was by immunoSEQ multiplex PCR. Counted here are fewer than 200,000 clones, approximately 90% occurring once; the ten biggest clones make up around 4.4%. The trim removed 3 bases at V and 4 bases at J, leaving 10 bases unmatched. The CDR3 is 15 amino acids. Germline V gene data show CDR1 as SGDLS and CDR2 as YYNGEE. Study-level results: Females made up more of the donors, who were largely white British, and clonal diversity may have come out too low. No repertoire was sampled before or during the peak T cell response, only after it. Nearly half of unique spike-specific TCRs reportedly avoided B.1.351 and B.1.1.7 mutated regions.

This clonotype was obtained from an adult in good health. The V call is TRBV9, the J call TRBJ2-7, with 7 bases fitting TRBD2. This specimen was peripheral blood, taken on day 0 of MenACWY control vaccination. CDR3 in amino acids: CASSASGGSKYEQYF. The CDR3 DNA sequence: TGTGCCAGCAGCGCCTCTGGCGGGAGTAAGTACGAGCAGTACTTC.